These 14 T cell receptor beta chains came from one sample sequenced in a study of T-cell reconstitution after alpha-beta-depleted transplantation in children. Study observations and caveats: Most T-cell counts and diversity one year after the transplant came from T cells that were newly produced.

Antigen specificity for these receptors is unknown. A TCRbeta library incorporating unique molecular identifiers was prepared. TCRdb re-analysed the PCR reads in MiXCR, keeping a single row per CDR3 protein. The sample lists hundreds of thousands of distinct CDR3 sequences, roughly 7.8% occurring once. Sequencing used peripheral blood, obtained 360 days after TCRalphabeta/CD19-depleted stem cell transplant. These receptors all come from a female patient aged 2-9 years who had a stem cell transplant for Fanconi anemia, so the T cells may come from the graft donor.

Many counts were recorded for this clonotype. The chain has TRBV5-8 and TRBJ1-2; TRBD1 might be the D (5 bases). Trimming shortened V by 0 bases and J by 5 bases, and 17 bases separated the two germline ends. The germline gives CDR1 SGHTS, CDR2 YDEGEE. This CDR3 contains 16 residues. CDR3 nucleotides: TGTGCCAGCAGCTTGGGGCTCGCAGGGAGGATGTATGGCTACACCTTC. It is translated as CASSLGLAGRMYGYTF.

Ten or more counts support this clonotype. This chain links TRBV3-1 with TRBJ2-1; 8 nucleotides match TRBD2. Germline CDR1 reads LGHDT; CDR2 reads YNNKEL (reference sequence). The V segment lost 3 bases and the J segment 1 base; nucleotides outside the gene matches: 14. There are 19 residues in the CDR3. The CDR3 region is CASSHPQWPSGGSYNEQFF. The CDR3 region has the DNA TGTGCCAGCAGCCATCCCCAATGGCCGAGCGGGGGTTCCTACAATGAGCAGTTCTTC.

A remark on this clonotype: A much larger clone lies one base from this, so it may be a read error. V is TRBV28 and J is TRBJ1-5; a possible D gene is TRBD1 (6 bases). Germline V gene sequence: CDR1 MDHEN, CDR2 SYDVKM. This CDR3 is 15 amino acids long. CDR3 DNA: TGTGCCAGCGGTTTCAAAGGGACATCTAATCAGGCCCAGCATTTT. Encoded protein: CASGFKGTSNQAQHF.

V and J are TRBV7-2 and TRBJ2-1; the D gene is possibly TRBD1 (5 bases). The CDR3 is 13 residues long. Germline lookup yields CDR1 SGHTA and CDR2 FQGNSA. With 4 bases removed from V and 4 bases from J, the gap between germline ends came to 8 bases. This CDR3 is CASSSQGYNEQFF. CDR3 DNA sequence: TGTGCCAGCAGCTCCCAGGGTTACAATGAGCAGTTCTTC.

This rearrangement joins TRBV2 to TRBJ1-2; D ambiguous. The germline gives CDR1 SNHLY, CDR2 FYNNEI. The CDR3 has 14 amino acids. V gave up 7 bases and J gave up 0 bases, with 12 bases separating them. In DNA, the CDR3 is TGTGCCAGCAAGAAGATAGAAACTAACTATGGCTACACCTTC. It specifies CASKKIETNYGYTF.

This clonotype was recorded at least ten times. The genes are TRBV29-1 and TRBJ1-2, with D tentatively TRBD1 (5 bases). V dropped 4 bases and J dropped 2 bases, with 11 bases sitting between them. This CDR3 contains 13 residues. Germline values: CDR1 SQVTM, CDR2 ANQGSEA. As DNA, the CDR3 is TGCAGCGTTGGGGCAGGGAGGAACTATGGCTACACCTTC. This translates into CSVGAGRNYGYTF. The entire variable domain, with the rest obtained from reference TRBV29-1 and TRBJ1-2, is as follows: SAVISQKPSRDICQRGTSLTIQCQVDSQVTMMFWYRQQPGQSLTLIATANQGSEATYESGFVIDKFPISRPNLTFSTLTVSNMSPEDSSIYLCSVGAGRNYGYTFGSGTRLTVV.

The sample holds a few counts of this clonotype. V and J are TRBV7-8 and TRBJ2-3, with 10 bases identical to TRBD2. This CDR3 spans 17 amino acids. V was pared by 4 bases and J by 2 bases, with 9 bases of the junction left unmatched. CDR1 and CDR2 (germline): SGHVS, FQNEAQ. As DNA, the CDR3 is TGTGCCAGCAGCTGGAGCGGGGGGGGAAGCTTCACAGATACGCAGTATTTT. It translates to CASSWSGGGSFTDTQYF.

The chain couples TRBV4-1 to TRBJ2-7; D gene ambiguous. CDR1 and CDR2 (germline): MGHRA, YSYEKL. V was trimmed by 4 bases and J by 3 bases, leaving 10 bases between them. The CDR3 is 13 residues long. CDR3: CASSPNTGYEQYF. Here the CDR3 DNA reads TGCGCCAGCAGCCCGAACACCGGCTACGAGCAGTACTTC.

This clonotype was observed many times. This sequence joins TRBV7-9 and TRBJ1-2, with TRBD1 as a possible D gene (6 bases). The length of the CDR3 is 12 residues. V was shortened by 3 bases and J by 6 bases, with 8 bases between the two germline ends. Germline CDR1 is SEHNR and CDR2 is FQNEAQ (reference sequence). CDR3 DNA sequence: TGTGCCAGCAGCTTGGGACATGATGGCTACACCTTC. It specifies CASSLGHDGYTF.

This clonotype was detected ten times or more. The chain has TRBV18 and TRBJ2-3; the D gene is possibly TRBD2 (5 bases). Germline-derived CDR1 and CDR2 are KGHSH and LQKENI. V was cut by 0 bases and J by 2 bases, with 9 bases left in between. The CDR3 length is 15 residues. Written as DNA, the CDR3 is TGTGCCAGCTCACCACCCGGGATAAACACAGATACGCAGTATTTT. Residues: CASSPPGINTDTQYF. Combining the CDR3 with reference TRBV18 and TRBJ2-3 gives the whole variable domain NAGVMQNPRHLVRRRGQEARLRCSPMKGHSHVYWYRQLPEEGLKFMVYLQKENIIDESGMPKERFSAEFPKEGPSILRIQQVVRGDSAAYFCASSPPGINTDTQYFGPGTRLTVL.

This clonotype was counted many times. CDR3 residues: CASSLRTGFNQPQHF. CDR3 sequence (DNA): TGTGCCAGCAGTCTAAGGACAGGGTTCAATCAGCCCCAGCATTTT. The chain carries TRBV12-3 or TRBV12-4 and TRBJ1-5; the match to TRBD1 covers 8 bases. CDR3 length: 15 residues. V lost 5 bases and J lost 3; bases outside the gene matches: 6.

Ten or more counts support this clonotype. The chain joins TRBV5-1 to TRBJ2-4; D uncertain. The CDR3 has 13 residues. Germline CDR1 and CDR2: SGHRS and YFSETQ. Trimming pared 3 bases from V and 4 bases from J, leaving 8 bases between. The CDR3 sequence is CASSSDGKNIQYF. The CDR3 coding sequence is TGCGCCAGCAGCTCGGACGGAAAAAACATTCAGTACTTC.

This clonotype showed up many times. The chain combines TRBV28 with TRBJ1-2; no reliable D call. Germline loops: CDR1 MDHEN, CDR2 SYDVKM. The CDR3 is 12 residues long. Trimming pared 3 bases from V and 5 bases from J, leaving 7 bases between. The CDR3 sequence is CASSLSRYGYTF. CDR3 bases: TGTGCCAGCAGTTTGTCCCGTTATGGCTACACCTTC.

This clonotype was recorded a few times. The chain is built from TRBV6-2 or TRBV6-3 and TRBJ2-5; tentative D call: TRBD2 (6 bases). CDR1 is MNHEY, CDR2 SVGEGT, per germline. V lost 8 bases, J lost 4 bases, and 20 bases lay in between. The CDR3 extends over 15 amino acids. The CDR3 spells CASGELRGRGETQYF. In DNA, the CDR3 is TGTGCCAGCGGAGAACTGAGAGGGCGGGGAGAGACCCAGTACTTC.